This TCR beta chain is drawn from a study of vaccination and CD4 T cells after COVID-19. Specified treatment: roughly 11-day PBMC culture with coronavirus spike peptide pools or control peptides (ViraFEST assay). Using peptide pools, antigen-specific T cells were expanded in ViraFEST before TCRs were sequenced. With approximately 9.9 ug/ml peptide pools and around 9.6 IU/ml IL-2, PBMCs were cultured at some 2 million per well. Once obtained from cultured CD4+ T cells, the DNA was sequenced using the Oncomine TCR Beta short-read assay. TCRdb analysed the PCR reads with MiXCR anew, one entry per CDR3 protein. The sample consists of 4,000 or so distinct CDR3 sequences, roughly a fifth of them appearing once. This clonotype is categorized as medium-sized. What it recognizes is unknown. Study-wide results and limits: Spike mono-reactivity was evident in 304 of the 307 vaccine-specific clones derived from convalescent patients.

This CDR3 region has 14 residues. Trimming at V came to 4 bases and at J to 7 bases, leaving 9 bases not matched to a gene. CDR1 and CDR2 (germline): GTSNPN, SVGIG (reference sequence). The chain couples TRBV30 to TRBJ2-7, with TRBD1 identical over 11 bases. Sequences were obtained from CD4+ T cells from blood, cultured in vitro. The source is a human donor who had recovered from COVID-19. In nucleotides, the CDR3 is TGTGCCTGGACCCCAGGACAGGGGGCTGGGGAGCAGTACTTC. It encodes CAWTPGQGAGEQYF.